This T cell receptor beta chain is from a study of cytomegalovirus exposure and HLA in healthy donors. CDR1 is SGHRS, CDR2 YFSETQ, per germline. This CDR3 has 15 residues. V shed 4 bases, J shed 2 bases, and the junction held 2 bases outside the gene matches. Regarding donors, all were healthy bone marrow donors. Study results and caveats: There were under 200 TCR beta chains listed as cytomegalovirus-associated. Across donors, most TCRs were seen rarely, yet some public ones were widespread. A later analysis appeared to link common viral pathogens to several of the most significant clusters.

For this clone: What it binds is unknown.

PCR employed 60 Vbeta and 13 Jbeta primers. Sequencing used immunoSEQ multiplex PCR; TCRdb keeps in-frame clones, though not all of them. The profile shows under 150,000 clones, roughly four fifths of them singletons. This TCR was recovered from a boy younger than 10 in good health and CMV-seronegative. What was sequenced was PBMCs. The chain joins TRBV5-1 to TRBJ2-5; 13 nucleotides align to TRBD2. The CDR3 loop reads CASSQGLAGQETQYF. For the CDR3, the DNA is TGCGCCAGCAGCCAGGGACTAGCGGGACAAGAGACCCAGTACTTC.